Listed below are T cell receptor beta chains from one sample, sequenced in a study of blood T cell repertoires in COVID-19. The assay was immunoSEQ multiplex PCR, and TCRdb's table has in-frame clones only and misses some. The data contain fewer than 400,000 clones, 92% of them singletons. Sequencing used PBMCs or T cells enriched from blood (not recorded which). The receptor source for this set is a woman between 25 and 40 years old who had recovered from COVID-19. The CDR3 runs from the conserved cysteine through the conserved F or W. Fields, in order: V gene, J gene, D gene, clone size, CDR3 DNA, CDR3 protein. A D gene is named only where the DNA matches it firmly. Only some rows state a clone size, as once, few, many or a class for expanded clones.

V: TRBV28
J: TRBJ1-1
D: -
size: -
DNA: TGTGCCAGCACCGAAACAGGGAAGGGAACCACTGAAGCTTTCTTT
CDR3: CASTETGKGTTEAFF

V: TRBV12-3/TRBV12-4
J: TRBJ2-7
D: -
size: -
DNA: TGTGCCAGCAGTCCCGGACTCGGCGAGCAGTACTTC
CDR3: CASSPGLGEQYF

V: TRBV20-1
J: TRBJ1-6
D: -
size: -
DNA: TGCAGTGCTAGTCCCTTTGGGGGCCCTGATAATTCACCCCTCCACTTT
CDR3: CSASPFGGPDNSPLHF

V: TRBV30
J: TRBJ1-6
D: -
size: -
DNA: TGTGCCTGGAGTATAACGCGGACTAGTTCCTATAATTCACCCCTCCACTTT
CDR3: CAWSITRTSSYNSPLHF

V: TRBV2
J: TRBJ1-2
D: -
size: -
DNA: TGTGCCAGCAACAGGGATAACTATGGCTACACCTTC
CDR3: CASNRDNYGYTF

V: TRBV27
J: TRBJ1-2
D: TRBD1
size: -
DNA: TGTGCCAGCAGTTATCAACCCGGGACAGGGAATGGCTACACCTTC
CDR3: CASSYQPGTGNGYTF

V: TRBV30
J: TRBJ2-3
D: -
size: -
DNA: TGTGCCTGGACGAGGACAACAGATACGCAGTATTTT
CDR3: CAWTRTTDTQYF

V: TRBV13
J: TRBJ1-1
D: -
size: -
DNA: TGTGCCAGCAGCTTTACAGGTAACACTGAAGCTTTCTTT
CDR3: CASSFTGNTEAFF

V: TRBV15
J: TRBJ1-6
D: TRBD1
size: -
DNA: TGTGCCACCAGCAGAGGACAGGGCAATTCACCCCTCCACTTT
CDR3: CATSRGQGNSPLHF

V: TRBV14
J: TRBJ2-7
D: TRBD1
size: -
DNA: TGTGCCAGCAGCGTACGGACAGGGCCCTACGAGCAGTACTTC
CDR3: CASSVRTGPYEQYF

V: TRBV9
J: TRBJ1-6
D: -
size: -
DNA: TGTGCCAGCACCGGGCTGGGGGGGAATTCACCCCTCCACTTT
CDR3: CASTGLGGNSPLHF

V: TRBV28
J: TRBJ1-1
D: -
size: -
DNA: TGTGCCAGCAGCAACAGGGAGAACACTGAAGCTTTCTTT
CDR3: CASSNRENTEAFF

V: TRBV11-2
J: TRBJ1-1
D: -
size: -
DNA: TGTGCCAGCAGCTTAGATAGATGGGGCAAGGGGTCTGAAGCTTTCTTT
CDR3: CASSLDRWGKGSEAFF

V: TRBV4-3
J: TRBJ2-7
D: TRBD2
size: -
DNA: TGCGCCAGCAGCCAAGAAGTTAAGGTAGCGGGGGCCCCATACGAGCAGTACTTC
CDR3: CASSQEVKVAGAPYEQYF

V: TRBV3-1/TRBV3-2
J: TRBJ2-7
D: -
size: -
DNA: TGTGCCAGCAGCCAAGGTCCAGGGGTCCCCTACGAGCAGTACTTC
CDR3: CASSQGPGVPYEQYF

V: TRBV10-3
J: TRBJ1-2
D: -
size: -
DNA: TGTGCCATCAGTGAGCCCGCTTCGGCTAACTATGGCTACACCTTC
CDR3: CAISEPASANYGYTF

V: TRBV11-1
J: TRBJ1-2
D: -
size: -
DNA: TGTGCCAGCAGCCACAGGGTTGGCTACACCTTC
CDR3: CASSHRVGYTF

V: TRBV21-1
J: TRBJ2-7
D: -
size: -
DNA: TGTGCCAGCAGCATCCTGGGACAGGAAACCTACGAGCAGTACTTC
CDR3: CASSILGQETYEQYF

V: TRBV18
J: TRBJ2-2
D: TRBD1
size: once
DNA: TGTGCCAGCTCAACGGGACAGGCGAACACCGGGGAGCTGTTTTTT
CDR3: CASSTGQANTGELFF

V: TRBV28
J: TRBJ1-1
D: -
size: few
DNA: TGTGCCAGCAGTGTCGACAGGACGCCCGGTGGTTCTGAAGCTTTCTTT
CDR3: CASSVDRTPGGSEAFF

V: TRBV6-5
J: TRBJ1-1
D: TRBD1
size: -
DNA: TGTGCCAGCAGCCAGACAGGGATGAACACTGAAGCTTTCTTT
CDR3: CASSQTGMNTEAFF

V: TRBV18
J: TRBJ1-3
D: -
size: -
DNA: TGTGCCAGCTCACCTTCCGTACCTAAATCCTCTGGAAACACCATATATTTT
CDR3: CASSPSVPKSSGNTIYF

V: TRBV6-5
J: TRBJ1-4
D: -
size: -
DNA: TGTGCCAGCAGTTACTCGGGGCAGAGTAATGAAAAACTGTTTTTT
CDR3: CASSYSGQSNEKLFF

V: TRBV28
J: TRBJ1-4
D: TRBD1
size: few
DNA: TGTGGGTCTCTACAGGGGGCGAGTGAAAAACTGTTTTTT
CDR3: CGSLQGASEKLFF

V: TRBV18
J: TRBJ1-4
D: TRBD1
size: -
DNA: TGTGCCAGCTCGCCTAACAGGGGGACTAATGAAAAACTGTTTTTT
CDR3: CASSPNRGTNEKLFF

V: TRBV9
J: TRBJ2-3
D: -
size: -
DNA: TGTGCCAGCAGCGTAAGTGGGGCGCAGTTAGATACGCAGTATTTT
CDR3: CASSVSGAQLDTQYF

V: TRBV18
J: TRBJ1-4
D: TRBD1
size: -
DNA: TGTGCCAGCTCACCTCGGACAGGGGGGAATGAAAAACTGTTTTTT
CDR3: CASSPRTGGNEKLFF

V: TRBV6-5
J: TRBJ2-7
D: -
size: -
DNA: TGTGCCAGCAGTTACTCGGGGACTTCCCCCTTCTACGAGCAGTACTTC
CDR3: CASSYSGTSPFYEQYF